One and the same sample provided the 29 T cell receptor beta chains below, sequenced in a study of regulatory T cells in long-lasting Graves disease. The authors built TCR beta libraries using iRepertoire HTBI primers and Arm-PCR of CDR3 regions. TCRdb re-called the multiplex PCR reads through MiXCR, storing one row per CDR3 protein. This repertoire shows approximately 470,000 distinct CDR3 sequences, under 20% found once; its top ten account for 12%. Stated time point: newly diagnosed GD, antithyroid drugs for less than 3 months. Researchers made the TCR library from RNA that was extracted from PBMCs. This sample was shared with a second study, whose subject was T cells in Graves' hyperthyroidism and ophthalmopathy.

The specimen comprised peripheral blood mononuclear cells (PBMCs), sampled at new diagnosis, from a patient treated with antithyroid drugs. These receptors were taken from a man aged 40-55 years with Graves disease.

The chain couples TRBV27 to TRBJ2-7, with TRBD1 matching over 11 bases. This CDR3 spans 15 amino acids. With V trimmed by 6 bases and J by 5 bases, 9 bases remained unmatched. The V gene's germline CDR1 is MNHEY and CDR2 SMNVEV (reference sequence). CDR3 in amino acids: CASRLDWTGGDEQYF. In DNA, the CDR3 is TGTGCCAGCAGGCTAGACTGGACAGGGGGCGACGAGCAGTACTTC.

This clonotype came up many times. This CDR3 is CASSFGQGELSKNIQYF. The CDR3 nucleotides are TGTGCCAGCAGTTTCGGGCAGGGGGAATTGTCCAAAAACATTCAGTACTTC. The chain uses TRBV28 and TRBJ2-4; 7 bases agree with TRBD1. Germline V gives CDR1 MDHEN, CDR2 SYDVKM. Trimming cost V 3 bases and J 2 bases; bases outside gene matches: 10. The CDR3 is 17 residues long.

This clonotype was found many times. The rearrangement uses TRBV12-3 or TRBV12-4 and TRBJ2-7; the match to TRBD2 covers 14 bases. J lost 3 bases, V lost 6 bases, and 4 bases had no gene match. CDR3 length equals 15 residues. CDR3 amino acids: CASRMGLAGVYEQYF. CDR3 DNA sequence: TGTGCCAGCAGAATGGGACTAGCGGGAGTCTACGAGCAGTACTTC.

In its sample, this clonotype was seen many times. This chain links TRBV12-3 or TRBV12-4 with TRBJ2-7, with 7 bases identical to TRBD2. The CDR3 covers 15 residues. After removal of 3 bases from V and 1 base from J, the junction contained 6 bases not matched to a gene. CDR3 in amino acids: CASSFLQRDSYEQYF. The CDR3 nucleotides are TGTGCCAGCAGTTTCCTCCAGCGGGATTCCTACGAGCAGTACTTC.

This clonotype was counted ten times or more. The gene calls are TRBV7-9 and TRBJ2-1; 8 nucleotides align to TRBD2. Per germline, CDR1 SEHNR and CDR2 FQNEAQ (reference sequence). This CDR3 region has 16 residues. V lost 6 bases, J lost 9 bases, and 16 bases stayed unmatched. The CDR3 loop is CASRPRSSGILGEQFF. Written as DNA, the CDR3 is TGTGCCAGCAGACCCCGCAGTAGCGGGATATTAGGTGAGCAGTTCTTC.

This clonotype has a handful of counts. The CDR3 bases are TGTGCCAGCAGCTCGACTACGGAGACCCAGTACTTC. Its translation is CASSSTTETQYF. The V gene is TRBV6-1, the J gene TRBJ2-5, with D possibly being TRBD2 (5 bases). Trimming left V 6 bases short and J 5 bases short, with 10 bases between. The CDR3 totals 12 residues. The V gene's germline CDR1 is MNHNS and CDR2 SASEGT.

This clonotype was recorded many times. The chain links TRBV30 to TRBJ2-7, with 9 bases matching TRBD1. Unmatched junction bases numbered 6, after V lost 6 bases and J lost 6 bases. Germline V gives CDR1 GTSNPN, CDR2 SVGIG (reference sequence). CDR3 length: 12 residues. For the CDR3, the DNA is TGTGCCTGCACGGGACAGGGAGTCGAGCAGTACTTC. This encodes CACTGQGVEQYF.

J is TRBJ2-7 and V is TRBV6-2 or TRBV6-3; TRBD2 matches 7 bases. CDR3 size: 15 residues. Germline lookup yields CDR1 MNHEY and CDR2 SVGEGT. Trimming removed 8 bases from V and 3 bases from J; junction bases left unmatched: 13. In DNA, the CDR3 is TGTGCCAGCGGGGAACCCGGCCTAGCGGACTACGAGCAGTACTTC. Its protein product is CASGEPGLADYEQYF.

The CDR3 loop reads CASSHAPKGWGEQYF. The CDR3 DNA follows: TGCGCCAGCAGCCATGCACCCAAGGGCTGGGGCGAGCAGTACTTC. This chain links TRBV4-1 with TRBJ2-7; D remains unclear. The V end was cut by 3 bases, the J end by 6 bases, with 18 bases between. The germline V gene has CDR1 MGHRA and CDR2 YSYEKL. The CDR3 is 15 amino acids.

This clonotype has only a few counts. V is TRBV5-1 and J is TRBJ2-5, with D possibly matching TRBD2 (5 bases). This CDR3 has 13 amino acids. Trimming removed 4 bases at V and 3 bases at J, with 10 bases between. Per the germline V gene, CDR1 is SGHRS and CDR2 is YFSETQ. DNA for the CDR3: TGCGCCAGCAGCCACGGACTGGAAGAGACCCAGTACTTC. Its protein is CASSHGLEETQYF.

This clonotype was counted ten times or more. V is TRBV2 and J is TRBJ1-1; 7 nucleotides line up with TRBD1. Germline CDR1 and CDR2: SNHLY and FYNNEI. This CDR3 has 13 residues. V lost 5 bases, J lost 5 bases, and 5 bases stayed unmatched. CDR3 nucleotides: TGTGCCAGCAGTACCGACAGGGCTACTGAAGCTTTCTTT. Translating it yields CASSTDRATEAFF. Drawing the rest from reference TRBV2 and TRBJ1-1, the complete variable domain is EPEVTQTPSHQVTQMGQEVILRCVPISNHLYFYWYRQILGQKVEFLVSFYNNEISEKSEIFDDQFSVERPDGSNFTLKIRSTKLEDSAMYFCASSTDRATEAFFGQGTRLTVV.

V gene TRBV19 combines with J gene TRBJ2-7, with 9 bases matching TRBD2. Unmatched junction bases numbered 2, after V lost 6 bases and J lost 2 bases. Per germline, CDR1 LNHDA and CDR2 SQIVND (reference sequence). This CDR3 spans 13 amino acids. The CDR3 reads CASRGTSTYEQYF. CDR3 bases: TGTGCCAGTAGGGGGACTAGCACCTACGAGCAGTACTTC.

The chain recombines TRBV6-1 with TRBJ2-2; perhaps TRBD1 as D (5 bases). The CDR3 is 15 amino acids. Germline V CDR1 and CDR2: MNHNS, SASEGT. The ends were cut back, 6 bases at V and 8 bases at J, with 19 bases in the middle. For the CDR3, the DNA is TGTGCCAGCAGATCCCCACAGGCACTGAGGGGGGAGCTGTTTTTT. Residues: CASRSPQALRGELFF.

This clonotype was observed many times. V and J are TRBV12-3 or TRBV12-4 and TRBJ2-5, with D perhaps being TRBD1 or TRBD2 (5 bases each). The CDR3 extends over 16 amino acids. V lost 3 bases and J lost 2, with 16 bases in between. Written as DNA, the CDR3 is TGTGCCAGCAGTTTCTTTGCACTGGGGGTTCAAGAGACCCAGTACTTC. This sequence encodes CASSFFALGVQETQYF.

The V gene is TRBV20-1, the J gene TRBJ1-4; D remains ambiguous. This CDR3 is built from 15 residues. Germline V gene sequence: CDR1 DFQATT, CDR2 SNEGSKA (reference sequence). V was shortened by 0 bases and J by 3 bases, with 11 bases between the two germline ends. CDR3 nucleotides: TGCAGTGCTAGAGATATTCGGATTTCTAATGAAAAACTGTTTTTT. This sequence encodes CSARDIRISNEKLFF.

The chain couples TRBV6-9 to TRBJ2-4; 8 positions agree with TRBD1. Trimming took 3 bases from V and 2 from J; bases not matched to a gene: 6. CDR3 length: 16 amino acids. Germline lookup yields CDR1 MNHGY and CDR2 SVAAGI. The CDR3: CASSYARTGPKNIQYF. CDR3 nucleotide sequence: TGTGCCAGCAGTTACGCGAGGACAGGGCCCAAAAACATTCAGTACTTC.

This clonotype occurred once. The rearrangement joins TRBV6-2 or TRBV6-3 to TRBJ2-1; the match to TRBD2 covers 9 bases. This CDR3 spans 17 amino acids. V gave up 5 bases and J gave up 0 bases; unmatched junction bases: 8. Looked up from germline, CDR1 is MNHEY and CDR2 is SVGEGT. CDR3 protein: CASSEATSGGSYNEQFF. The CDR3 bases are TGTGCCAGCAGTGAAGCGACTAGCGGAGGCTCCTACAATGAGCAGTTCTTC.

At least ten counts were recorded for this clonotype. CDR3 DNA: TGCAGTGCTCCCCGAACAGGGAGAGGTACTGAAGCTTTCTTT. Protein product: CSAPRTGRGTEAFF. The chain combines TRBV20-1 with TRBJ1-1; maybe TRBD1 (6 bases). CDR3 length equals 14 residues. Germline V gives CDR1 DFQATT, CDR2 SNEGSKA (reference sequence). Trimming pared 5 bases from V and 5 bases from J, leaving 18 bases between.

The genes are TRBV6-5 and TRBJ2-7; 10 bases match TRBD2. Germline V gene data show CDR1 as MNHEY and CDR2 as SVGAGI. With V trimmed by 1 base and J by 6 bases, 3 bases remained unmatched. This CDR3 contains 14 residues. This CDR3 is CASSYLSGRGEQYF. The DNA for the CDR3 is TGTGCCAGCAGTTACTTAAGCGGGAGGGGCGAGCAGTACTTC.

The J gene is TRBJ2-4, the V gene TRBV5-1; 8 bases fit TRBD1. This CDR3 region has 13 residues. The trim removed 5 bases at V and 6 bases at J, leaving 4 bases unmatched. Germline assignment: CDR1 SGHRS and CDR2 YFSETQ. The CDR3 sequence is CASSSGGGNIQYF. CDR3 nucleotides: TGCGCCAGCAGTTCAGGGGGCGGAAACATTCAGTACTTC.

At least ten counts were recorded for this clonotype. The rearrangement links TRBV30 to TRBJ2-1; D unclear. The end of the DNA aligns better with TRBJ2-5, so the J call may be wrong. From germline, CDR1 is GTSNPN and CDR2 SVGIG (reference sequence). The CDR3 length is 14 residues. The CDR3 DNA is TGTGCCTGGAGTGTACTCGGTAGAGTGGAGACCCAGTACTTC. This sequence encodes CAWSVLGRVETQYF.

In this sample, this clonotype turned up a few times. The gene calls are TRBV24-1 and TRBJ2-1; the D is unclear. The CDR3 runs to 19 residues. The ends were cut back, 4 bases at V and 0 bases at J, with 21 bases in the middle. Germline CDR1 reads KGHDR; CDR2 reads SFDVKD. CDR3 loop: CATSDPVRTAAPSYNEQFF. The DNA for the CDR3 is TGTGCCACCAGTGACCCGGTGAGGACGGCTGCTCCCTCCTACAATGAGCAGTTCTTC.

V is TRBV2 and J is TRBJ1-5; possible D gene TRBD1, 5 bases. This CDR3 has 14 residues. Germline-derived CDR1 and CDR2 are SNHLY and FYNNEI. V was clipped by 5 bases and J by 3 bases, with 11 bases between them. In nucleotides, the CDR3 is TGTGCCAGCAGTCTTTGGACATACAATCAGCCCCAGCATTTT. Protein product: CASSLWTYNQPQHF.

The chain couples TRBV6-2 or TRBV6-3 to TRBJ1-6; D not resolved. The germline CDR1 and CDR2 sequences are MNHEY and SVGEGT. The length of the CDR3 is 15 residues. The ends were cut back, 0 bases at V and 5 bases at J, with 8 bases in the middle. CDR3 DNA: TGTGCCAGCAGTTACTCTGGACGGGATAATTCACCCCTCCACTTT. It codes for CASSYSGRDNSPLHF.

This clonotype was seen at least ten times. V and J are TRBV30 and TRBJ2-2; D gene uncertain. V shed 3 bases and J shed 1 base, with 9 bases lying between them. Germline CDR1 reads GTSNPN; CDR2 reads SVGIG (reference sequence). The CDR3 length is 14 residues. Here the CDR3 reads CAWRVYGNTGELFF. The CDR3 DNA is TGTGCCTGGAGAGTGTACGGGAACACCGGGGAGCTGTTTTTT.

The chain employs TRBV9 and TRBJ2-7, with TRBD1 identical over 7 bases. The germline gives CDR1 SGDLS, CDR2 YYNGEE. CDR3 length: 14 amino acids. Trimming at V came to 0 bases and at J to 6 bases, leaving 6 bases not matched to a gene. Here the CDR3 reads CASSVEGQSGEQYF. For the CDR3, the DNA is TGTGCCAGCAGCGTAGAGGGACAGTCGGGCGAGCAGTACTTC.

As regards this clonotype: It may be a read error: a sequence one base away is much more abundant. The DNA for the CDR3 is TGTGCCAGCGGTGAACAGCGAGTAGCCAAAAACATTCAGTACTTC. It codes for CASGEQRVAKNIQYF. V and J are TRBV2 and TRBJ2-4, with unresolved D. The germline gives CDR1 SNHLY, CDR2 FYNNEI. The CDR3 is 15 residues long.

This clonotype was seen many times. The chain uses TRBV6-1 and TRBJ2-1, with 7 bases lining up with TRBD1. The end of the DNA is better explained by TRBJ2-5, so the J call may be wrong. CDR3 size: 15 residues. Germline lookup yields CDR1 MNHNS and CDR2 SASEGT. Here the CDR3 reads CASSEHSGGRETQYF. The DNA of the CDR3 is TGTGCCAGCAGTGAACACTCAGGGGGTAGGGAGACCCAGTACTTC.

This clonotype showed up many times. The chain combines TRBV20-1 with TRBJ1-2, with 9 nucleotides matching TRBD1. From germline, CDR1 is DFQATT and CDR2 SNEGSKA (reference sequence). There are 14 residues in the CDR3. V shed 5 bases, J shed 6 bases, and the junction held 10 bases outside the gene matches. The CDR3 DNA reads TGCAGTGCTGGTCCGGGACAGGGTATTCATGGCTACACCTTC. Translating it yields CSAGPGQGIHGYTF.